A single sample is the source of the 15 T cell receptor beta chains below, sequenced in a study of T cells in Graves' hyperthyroidism and ophthalmopathy. Regions amplified from RNA transcripts were the TCR beta CDR3 regions. First-round RT-PCR of the TCR CDR3 relied on the HTBI primer set. In TCRdb, the multiplex PCR reads were re-called with MiXCR into one record per CDR3 protein. The sample lists 490,000 or so distinct CDR3 sequences, roughly 23% occurring once. The material sequenced was blood. The origin of the receptors is a woman in her 70s with Graves' ophthalmopathy.

The J gene is TRBJ1-2, the V gene TRBV6-9, with a weak D call TRBD1 (5 bases). This CDR3 contains 13 residues. Per the germline V gene, CDR1 is MNHGY and CDR2 is SVAAGI. V gave up 6 bases and J gave up 2 bases, with 10 bases separating them. As DNA, the CDR3 is TGTGCCAGCAGCCGGGACCCCAACTATGGCTACACCTTC. Translation gives CASSRDPNYGYTF.

The chain uses TRBV4-3 and TRBJ2-3; 7 bases are shared with TRBD2. The CDR3 consists of 18 residues. J lost 6 bases, V lost 1 base, and 16 bases had no gene match. Looked up from germline, CDR1 is LGHNA and CDR2 is YSLEER. The CDR3 loop is CASSQGGMGRALLDTQYF. In DNA, the CDR3 is TGCGCCAGCAGCCAAGGGGGAATGGGGAGGGCCTTGTTGGATACGCAGTATTTT.

This clonotype showed up just a few times. The chain joins TRBV7-6 to TRBJ2-3; D might be TRBD1 or TRBD2, each matching 6 bases. Trimming shortened V by 5 bases and J by 1 base, and 19 bases separated the two germline ends. Germline V gives CDR1 SGHVS, CDR2 FNYEAQ. The CDR3 is made up of 17 amino acids. CDR3 sequence: CASSARGAGAGTDTQYF. CDR3 nucleotide sequence: TGTGCCAGCAGCGCAAGGGGGGCAGGGGCGGGCACAGATACGCAGTATTTT.

This clonotype showed up just a few times. V is TRBV20-1 and J is TRBJ2-3, with 13 bases matching TRBD2. Trimming took 4 bases from V and 6 from J; bases not matched to a gene: 7. CDR3 length: 15 residues. The V gene's germline CDR1 is DFQATT and CDR2 SNEGSKA (reference sequence). This chain's CDR3 is CSAITSGRAWDTQYF. The CDR3 DNA reads TGCAGTGCTATAACTAGCGGGAGGGCCTGGGATACGCAGTATTTT.

This clonotype was counted many times. This rearrangement joins TRBV6-1 to TRBJ1-5; D is perhaps TRBD1 (5 bases). The CDR3 spans 14 residues. Germline CDR1 MNHNS, CDR2 SASEGT. Deletions cut 6 bases from V and 3 bases from J, with 12 bases between. This CDR3 reads CASSPREANQPQHF. CDR3 in DNA: TGTGCCAGCAGCCCCAGGGAGGCCAATCAGCCCCAGCATTTT.

This clonotype was seen a few times. The V gene is TRBV5-1, the J gene TRBJ1-4; D gene ambiguous. The CDR3 contains 17 residues. Trimming pared 0 bases from V and 4 bases from J, leaving 16 bases between. The germline gives CDR1 SGHRS, CDR2 YFSETQ. The CDR3 DNA is TGCGCCAGCAGCTTGGCCGCCGGTGGTGCTCTTAATGAAAAACTGTTTTTT. Encoded protein: CASSLAAGGALNEKLFF.

This clonotype was detected a few times. This chain links TRBV10-3 with TRBJ2-7; 16 positions match TRBD2. V dropped 0 bases and J dropped 2; count of bases not matched to a gene: 4. Per germline, CDR1 ENHRY and CDR2 SYGVKD. The CDR3 spans 18 residues. CDR3 DNA: TGTGCCATCAGTGAGTCGGGGACTAGCGGGAGGGGCACCTACGAGCAGTACTTC. Its translation: CAISESGTSGRGTYEQYF.

V gene TRBV11-2 combines with J gene TRBJ2-3, with 11 bases that match TRBD1. The CDR3 spans 15 residues. The germline gives CDR1 SGHAT, CDR2 FQNNGV. Trimming cost V 5 bases and J 3 bases; bases outside gene matches: 4. The CDR3 bases are TGTGCCAGCAGCCACCGGGACAGGGGGACAGATACGCAGTATTTT. Translated: CASSHRDRGTDTQYF.

This clonotype was counted ten times or more. The chain links TRBV6-2 or TRBV6-3 to TRBJ1-1; D is undetermined. CDR1 and CDR2 from the germline V gene are MNHEY and SVGEGT. The V end lost 8 bases, the J end lost 6 bases, and 10 bases lay between the germline ends. This CDR3 is 11 amino acids long. The CDR3 loop reads CASGLRAEAFF. The DNA of the CDR3 is TGTGCCAGCGGTTTGAGGGCTGAAGCTTTCTTT.

A remark on this clonotype: Mismatch with germline at one junction end may stem from a read error. The chain joins TRBV12-3 or TRBV12-4 to TRBJ2-1; D not resolved. The CDR3 runs 10 residues. Here the CDR3 reads CVSSRNEQFF. Written as DNA, the CDR3 is TGTGTCAGCTCCAGGAATGAGCAGTTCTTC.

This clonotype was seen only a few times. The chain couples TRBV3-1 to TRBJ1-5; TRBD1 might be the D (6 bases). V was trimmed by 3 bases and J by 6 bases, leaving 12 bases between them. The length of the CDR3 is 14 residues. Germline V gene sequence: CDR1 LGHDT, CDR2 YNNKEL (reference sequence). This chain's CDR3 is CASSHATGFQPQHF. For the CDR3, the DNA is TGTGCCAGCAGCCATGCAACAGGGTTTCAGCCCCAGCATTTT.

V gene TRBV10-3 combines with J gene TRBJ2-7; D assignment may be TRBD1 or TRBD2 (5 bases each). The CDR3 loop spans 16 amino acids. From germline, CDR1 is ENHRY and CDR2 SYGVKD. V gave up 3 bases and J gave up 2 bases, with 17 bases separating them. CDR3 coding DNA: TGTGCCATCAGTGACCCCGGGGCCCCCCGGGCCTACGAGCAGTACTTC. Translating gives CAISDPGAPRAYEQYF.

In this sample, this clonotype turned up many times. The rearrangement uses TRBV2 and TRBJ1-1, with D possibly matching TRBD1 (5 bases). Per the germline V gene, CDR1 is SNHLY and CDR2 is FYNNEI. This CDR3 spans 16 amino acids. The V end lost 0 bases, the J end lost 0 bases, and 11 bases lay between the germline ends. The CDR3 DNA reads as TGTGCCAGCAGTGAAGCGAGGCAGGGAGTGAACACTGAAGCTTTCTTT. Translating it yields CASSEARQGVNTEAFF.

This clonotype appeared many times. V gene TRBV27 combines with J gene TRBJ1-2; D might be TRBD1 (6 bases). V lost 8 bases and J lost 2, with 12 bases in between. Germline CDR1 reads MNHEY; CDR2 reads SMNVEV (reference sequence). The CDR3 totals 13 residues. CDR3 bases: TGTGCCAGCTCTAGGGGGGAGAACTATGGCTACACCTTC. Residues: CASSRGENYGYTF.

The chain links TRBV5-1 to TRBJ2-3; 9 nucleotides match TRBD2. V lost 3 bases to trimming and J lost 2 bases; unmatched junction nucleotides: 4. The CDR3 is made up of 15 amino acids. Germline V gives CDR1 SGHRS, CDR2 YFSETQ. The CDR3 bases are TGCGCCAGCAGCTGGGTAGCGGGAGACACAGATACGCAGTATTTT. This translates into CASSWVAGDTDTQYF.